This TCR beta chain was documented in a study of T cells in women clearing cervical HPV infection. Study summary: Case blood was drawn when the lesion was first found; control blood after infection became undetectable. General study findings and limits: TRBV6-7 relative abundance averaged approximately 0.1% in cases and about 0.17% in controls.

Comment on this clone: The antigen is not known. Read sequence stops 3 residues before the CDR3 end, and the germline J gene provides the missing end.

Germline-derived CDR1 and CDR2 are DFQATT and SNEGSKA (reference sequence). The CDR3 totals 11 residues. Trimming removed 3 bases from V and 5 bases from J, with 7 bases in between. Assay: immunoSEQ multiplex PCR; the TCRdb copy retains only in-frame clones and omits some. Its table records tens of thousands of clones. The clonotype was recovered from a woman between 18 and 70 years old with a cervical HPV16 infection that either progressed to CIN3+ or cleared (not recorded which). J is TRBJ1-1 and V is TRBV20-1; D not resolved. Specimen: blood buffy coat. CDR3 protein: CSASRGTEAFF. CDR3 DNA, as far as it was read: TGCAGTGCTAGTCGGGGTACTGAA.